A selection of T cell receptor beta chains follows, all from one sample in a study of CD8 T cells in Susac syndrome. TCRdb ran MiXCR on the immunoSEQ multiplex PCR reads and lists one entry per CDR3 protein. This table has some 190,000 distinct CDR3 sequences, 90% to 96% appearing once. The sequenced sample was CD4+ T cells from PBMCs. These receptors were collected from a human donor with multiple sclerosis. Both conserved end residues are part of each CDR3. Fields, in order: D gene, clone size, V gene, J gene, CDR3 protein, CDR3 DNA. The D gene is left open where the match is weak. Some rows have no size entry. The others give once, few or many, or a class for an expanded clone.

-,-,TRBV4-1,TRBJ2-7,CASSQAEDQGYEQYF,TGCGCCAGCAGCCAAGCAGAGGATCAGGGCTACGAGCAGTACTTC
-,-,TRBV29-1,TRBJ1-5,CSVAPGEYDQPQHF,TGCAGCGTTGCCCCGGGGGAATACGATCAGCCCCAGCATTTT
-,-,TRBV29-1,TRBJ2-5,CSVGMSSQETQYF,TGCAGCGTGGGGATGAGTAGCCAAGAGACCCAGTACTTC
-,few,TRBV27,TRBJ2-6,CASSFLGSGANVLTF,TGTGCCAGCAGTTTTTTGGGCTCTGGGGCCAACGTCCTGACTTTC
-,-,TRBV20-1,TRBJ2-2,CSARAGGWAGELFF,TGCAGTGCTAGAGCCGGGGGTTGGGCCGGGGAGCTGTTTTTT
-,once,TRBV12-5,TRBJ2-3,CASGSGTTDTQYF,TGTGCTAGTGGGAGTGGGACCACAGATACGCAGTATTTT
-,-,TRBV12-5,TRBJ1-5,CASGLTQPQHF,TGTGCTAGTGGTTTGACTCAGCCCCAGCATTTT
-,-,TRBV7-2,TRBJ1-1,CASSLAGGGEADTEAFF,TGTGCCAGCAGCTTAGCGGGGGGTGGGGAAGCGGACACTGAAGCTTTCTTT
TRBD1,-,TRBV19,TRBJ1-1,CASSKQGQGNTEAFF,TGTGCCAGTAGTAAGCAGGGACAGGGGAACACTGAAGCTTTCTTT
TRBD1,-,TRBV5-1,TRBJ2-7,CASSVDRGNNEQYF,TGCGCCAGCAGCGTGGACAGGGGGAATAACGAGCAGTACTTC
-,-,TRBV15,TRBJ1-4,CATSRDGLGLNEKLFF,TGTGCCACCAGCAGAGATGGATTAGGTCTGAATGAAAAACTGTTTTTT
-,-,TRBV20-1,TRBJ1-2,CSARDLSDGYTF,TGCAGTGCTAGAGATCTATCGGATGGCTACACCTTC
-,-,TRBV5-6,TRBJ2-7,CASSADAYEQYF,TGTGCCAGCAGCGCCGATGCCTACGAGCAGTACTTC
-,-,TRBV4-2,TRBJ2-1,CASSQSNRVGSYSQFF,TGTGCCAGCAGCCAATCGAACAGGGTGGGATCTTATTCGCAGTTCTTC
-,-,TRBV5-1,TRBJ1-2,CASSLEGYGYTF,TGTGCCAGCAGCTTAGAAGGCTATGGCTACACCTTC
-,-,TRBV7-7,TRBJ2-5,CASSPLGWRDPQYF,TGTGCTAGCAGCCCCTTAGGTTGGAGGGATCCCCAGTACTTC
-,-,TRBV10-3,TRBJ2-5,CAISGAGPGQETQYF,TGTGCCATCAGTGGCGCAGGGCCTGGCCAAGAGACCCAGTACTTC
-,-,TRBV7-8,TRBJ2-5,CASSLWGRRAETQYF,TGTGCCAGCAGCCTCTGGGGCCGTCGAGCAGAGACCCAGTACTTC
TRBD1,-,TRBV20-1,TRBJ2-1,CSPRPGGVNEQFF,TGCAGTCCCAGGCCAGGGGGTGTCAATGAGCAGTTCTTC
-,-,TRBV20-1,TRBJ1-2,CSAPPVQNGYTF,TGCAGTGCCCCCCCGGTCCAGAATGGCTACACCTTC
-,-,TRBV27,TRBJ2-5,CASGYQETQYF,TGTGCCAGCGGCTACCAAGAGACCCAGTACTTC
-,-,TRBV12-3/TRBV12-4,TRBJ2-7,CASSLGVLGAGSSEQYF,TGTGCCAGCAGTTTAGGGGTCTTAGGGGCAGGGAGCTCCGAGCAGTACTTC
-,-,TRBV6-5,TRBJ2-1,CASSSRSPDHEQFF,TGTGCCAGCAGTTCCAGATCGCCGGACCATGAGCAGTTCTTC
TRBD1,-,TRBV30,TRBJ1-6,CAWSGPGDRGSPLHF,TGTGCCTGGAGTGGCCCAGGGGACAGGGGGTCACCCCTCCACTTT
-,-,TRBV12-3/TRBV12-4,TRBJ1-5,CASSLGWGTQPQHF,TGTGCCAGCAGTTTGGGATGGGGGACTCAGCCCCAGCATTTT
-,-,TRBV27,TRBJ2-5,CASSPGTLRGTQYF,TGTGCCAGCAGTCCTGGGACTCTTCGGGGGACCCAGTACTTC
-,-,TRBV29-1,TRBJ2-5,CSVRQGRVETQYF,TGCAGCGTTAGACAGGGGAGGGTGGAGACCCAGTACTTC
-,-,TRBV28,TRBJ2-1,CASSLWGAFNNEQFF,TGTGCCAGCAGTTTGTGGGGGGCTTTTAACAATGAGCAGTTCTTC
-,-,TRBV30,TRBJ1-4,CAWSPPTTREKLFF,TGTGCCTGGAGTCCCCCCACCACTCGGGAAAAACTGTTTTTT
-,-,TRBV6-6,TRBJ2-1,CASSYSRGSYNEQFF,TGTGCCAGCAGTTATTCGCGGGGCTCCTACAATGAGCAGTTCTTC
TRBD1,-,TRBV12-3/TRBV12-4,TRBJ2-2,CASRGDRLTGELFF,TGTGCCAGTCGCGGGGACAGGCTCACCGGGGAGCTGTTTTTT
-,-,TRBV15,TRBJ1-1,CATSRDRVVPLAFF,TGTGCCACCAGCAGAGATAGGGTGGTACCTTTGGCTTTCTTT
-,-,TRBV20-1,TRBJ1-5,CSATDTDGHNQPQHF,TGCAGTGCTACAGACACGGACGGCCACAATCAGCCCCAGCATTTT
-,-,TRBV9,TRBJ2-3,CASSRGVDTQYF,TGTGCCAGCAGCCGTGGGGTAGATACGCAGTATTTT
-,once,TRBV12-3/TRBV12-4,TRBJ2-1,CASSFGSREFF,TGTGCCAGCAGTTTTGGGAGTCGGGAGTTCTTC
-,-,TRBV6-5,TRBJ1-5,CASRRLGSNQPQHF,TGTGCCAGCAGACGTTTGGGGAGCAATCAGCCCCAGCATTTT
-,-,TRBV20-1,TRBJ1-1,CSASDGNTEAFF,TGCAGTGCCAGCGACGGGAACACTGAAGCTTTCTTT
-,-,TRBV18,TRBJ2-1,CASSMARNGDSNEQFF,TGTGCCAGCTCAATGGCCAGGAACGGGGATAGTAATGAGCAGTTCTTC
TRBD2,-,TRBV30,TRBJ2-5,CAWSRQGLEETQYF,TGTGCCTGGAGTCGGCAGGGACTAGAAGAGACCCAGTACTTC
TRBD1,-,TRBV20-1,TRBJ1-4,CSASPPGQGDEKLFF,TGCAGTGCTAGTCCCCCGGGACAGGGGGATGAAAAACTGTTTTTT
-,-,TRBV30,TRBJ1-6,CAWRWGRRNSPLHF,TGTGCCTGGAGGTGGGGCAGAAGAAATTCACCCCTCCACTTT
-,-,TRBV5-6,TRBJ2-1,CASSSDREQFF,TGTGCCAGCAGCTCAGACAGGGAGCAGTTCTTC
-,-,TRBV5-1,TRBJ2-1,CASSFNTRFNEQFF,TGCGCCAGCAGCTTCAATACTAGATTCAATGAGCAGTTCTTC
TRBD1,-,TRBV18,TRBJ2-1,CASSSYRGMDEQFF,TGTGCCAGCTCAAGTTACAGGGGGATGGATGAGCAGTTCTTC
TRBD2,-,TRBV20-1,TRBJ2-3,CSAPSGGSTDTQYF,TGCAGTGCTCCTAGCGGGGGGAGCACAGATACGCAGTATTTT
-,-,TRBV12-3/TRBV12-4,TRBJ2-7,CASSQDRIMAYEQYF,TGTGCCAGCAGTCAAGACAGAATCATGGCCTACGAGCAGTACTTC
-,-,TRBV30,TRBJ2-5,CAWSVVAARSAETQYF,TGTGCCTGGAGTGTAGTAGCCGCCCGAAGTGCAGAGACCCAGTACTTC